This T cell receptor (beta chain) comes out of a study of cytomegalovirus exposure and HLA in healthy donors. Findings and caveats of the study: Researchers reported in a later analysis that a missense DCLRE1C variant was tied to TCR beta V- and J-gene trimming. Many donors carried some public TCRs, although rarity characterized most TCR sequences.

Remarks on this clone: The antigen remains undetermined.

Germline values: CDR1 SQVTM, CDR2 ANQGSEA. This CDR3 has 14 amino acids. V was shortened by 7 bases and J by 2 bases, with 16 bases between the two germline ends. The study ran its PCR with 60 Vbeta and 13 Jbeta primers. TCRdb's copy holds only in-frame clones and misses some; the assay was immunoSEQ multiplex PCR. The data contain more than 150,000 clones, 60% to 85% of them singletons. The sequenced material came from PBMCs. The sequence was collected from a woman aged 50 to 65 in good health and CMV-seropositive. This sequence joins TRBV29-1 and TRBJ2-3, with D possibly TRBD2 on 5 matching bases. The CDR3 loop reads CSGLLGSYTDTQYF. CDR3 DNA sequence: TGCAGCGGCCTACTAGGCTCTTACACAGATACGCAGTATTTT.